Below, 6 T cell receptor beta chains from the same sample are listed, as sequenced in a study of blood T cells in healthy people across ages. PCR was performed a second time for about 6 to 12 cycles using a sample-barcoded 5' primer and a J-beta primer mix. TCRdb re-called the 5' RACE reads through MiXCR, storing one row per CDR3 protein. The sample lists 600,000 to 800,000 distinct CDR3 sequences; around 21% were seen once. The sequenced sample consisted of blood. These receptors were collected from an older man in good health.

The chain recombines TRBV6-2 or TRBV6-3 with TRBJ2-7, with D possibly called TRBD1 or TRBD2 (5 bases each). The germline gives CDR1 MNHEY, CDR2 SVGEGT. CDR3 length: 13 residues. The V gene lost 2 bases and the J gene lost 5 bases, with 10 bases spanning the gap. The CDR3 loop is CASSYRGVNEQYF. CDR3 in DNA: TGTGCCAGCAGTTACCGAGGGGTCAACGAGCAGTACTTC.

About this clonotype itself: A much larger clone differs by one base, so this may be a read error. This chain uses TRBV12-3 or TRBV12-4 with TRBJ2-1, with D perhaps being TRBD1 or TRBD2 (5 bases each). CDR3 length: 15 residues. The CDR3 is CASRAPGTVEETLYF. The CDR3 DNA follows: TGTGCCAGCAGGGCTCCCGGGACGGTCGAAGAGACCCTGTACTTC.

The chain links TRBV20-1 to TRBJ2-5; D might be TRBD1 (7 bases). CDR3 length: 14 amino acids. V was cut by 6 bases and J by 5 bases, with 19 bases left in between. Germline CDR1 is DFQATT and CDR2 is SNEGSKA (reference sequence). CDR3 loop: CSAREGGRGETQYF. CDR3 in DNA: TGCAGTGCGCGAGAAGGGGGCCGGGGGGAGACCCAGTACTTC.

This clonotype was recorded a few times. The chain carries TRBV28 and TRBJ1-5, with a tentative D call TRBD1 (5 bases). Germline V gene sequence: CDR1 MDHEN, CDR2 SYDVKM. The CDR3 runs 14 residues. V was shortened by 5 bases and J by 6 bases, with 14 bases between the two germline ends. Here the CDR3 DNA reads TGTGCCAGCAGTCTCCCGGGGGTCGTTCAGCCCCAGCATTTT. It translates to CASSLPGVVQPQHF.

This clonotype was found a few times. V usage is TRBV11-2 and J usage is TRBJ2-5, with TRBD2 matching over 10 bases. V shed 7 bases, J shed 4 bases, and the junction held 9 bases outside the gene matches. The CDR3 spans 15 residues. Germline V lookup: CDR1 SGHAT, CDR2 FQNNGV. The CDR3 spells CASTTDGLAAETQYF. The CDR3 coding sequence is TGTGCCAGCACCACCGATGGACTAGCGGCAGAGACCCAGTACTTC.

The chain combines TRBV6-1 with TRBJ1-5; a weak D match, TRBD1 (6 bases). The CDR3 runs to 14 residues. Germline CDR1 reads MNHNS; CDR2 reads SASEGT. With 4 bases removed from V and 3 bases from J, the gap between germline ends came to 10 bases. The CDR3, as DNA: TGTGCCAGCAGTGGCGGGACACACAATCAGCCCCAGCATTTT. This codes for CASSGGTHNQPQHF.